Below are 27 T cell receptor beta chains sequenced from a single sample in a study of HIV-infected children after antiretroviral therapy interruption. As for treatment: PENTA 11 planned treatment interruption arm or continuous ART arm. A 3' RACE protocol on RNA, with unique molecular identifiers, produced the TCR library. TCRdb independently ran MiXCR on the 3' RACE reads; one entry per CDR3 protein. The data show 7,000 or so distinct CDR3 sequences, about 17% seen once. This sample comprised CD45RO+ CD8+ T cells from PBMCs, pooled from several time points, obtained from a donor given antiretroviral therapy, either interrupted or continuous. Subset reported: memory CD8+ CD45RO+ CD45RA- T cells. These receptors all come from a pool of human donors with HIV.

Judged by abundance, this clonotype is medium-sized. The V gene is TRBV5-1, the J gene TRBJ2-5; a possible D gene is TRBD2 (6 bases). The germline V and J ends were trimmed by 3 bases and 2 bases, with 8 bases remaining between them. The CDR3 loop spans 13 amino acids. Germline V gives CDR1 SGHRS, CDR2 YFSETQ. The CDR3 is CASSSGLQETQYF. Written as DNA, the CDR3 is TGCGCCAGCAGCTCGGGACTGCAAGAGACCCAGTACTTC.

For this clonotype: One end of the junction varies from germline; a read error may be responsible. This rearrangement joins TRBV5-4 to TRBJ2-7; D not certain. The CDR3 has 15 residues. The germline V gene encodes CDR1 SGHNT and CDR2 YYREEE (reference sequence). CDR3 nucleotide sequence: TGTGTCAGCAGCTTTACGGTTCCTACTAACTACGAGCAGTACTTC. Protein: CVSSFTVPTNYEQYF.

The chain employs TRBV2 and TRBJ1-6; 7 nucleotides match TRBD1. The CDR3 contains 15 residues. CDR1 and CDR2 (germline): SNHLY, FYNNEI. The V segment lost 3 bases and the J segment 6 bases; nucleotides outside the gene matches: 5. The chain's CDR3 is CASSDFWDSNSPLHF. CDR3 DNA sequence: TGTGCCAGCAGTGATTTTTGGGACAGTAATTCACCCCTCCACTTT.

This clonotype has a count of ten or more. The V call is TRBV2, the J call TRBJ1-5, with 9 bases aligning to TRBD1. CDR1 and CDR2 from the germline V gene are SNHLY and FYNNEI. The V segment lost 6 bases and the J segment 6 bases; nucleotides outside the gene matches: 12. CDR3 length equals 16 residues. The DNA for the CDR3 is TGTGCCAGCAGGAAAATAACAGGGGGCAGGGTTCAGCCCCAGCATTTT. Residues: CASRKITGGRVQPQHF.

Sample share makes this clonotype medium-sized. The V call is TRBV10-3, the J call TRBJ1-1; 10 nucleotides align to TRBD1. The length of the CDR3 is 14 residues. Germline CDR1 reads ENHRY; CDR2 reads SYGVKD. V trimming: 4 bases; J trimming: 7 bases; junction bases outside the gene matches: 6. Written as DNA, the CDR3 is TGTGCCATCAGTGGTCGACAGGGGGCCATTGAAGCTTTCTTT. As protein: CAISGRQGAIEAFF.

This clonotype was counted at least ten times. V and J are TRBV12-3 or TRBV12-4 and TRBJ1-1; D is undetermined. This CDR3 comprises 14 residues. Trimming took off 5 bases at V and 6 bases at J, with 16 bases between the two ends. CDR3 DNA: TGTGCCAGCAGTATCTGGGTGAGTAAGGCTGAAGCTTTCTTT. This translates into CASSIWVSKAEAFF.

Many counts were recorded for this clonotype. This chain uses TRBV19 with TRBJ2-3; D ambiguous. V lost 3 bases to trimming and J lost 2 bases, with 12 bases between them. The CDR3 has 15 amino acids. The germline gives CDR1 LNHDA, CDR2 SQIVND (reference sequence). CDR3 residues: CASSMASRNTDTQYF. Here the CDR3 DNA reads TGTGCCAGTAGTATGGCTAGTAGAAACACAGATACGCAGTATTTT.

This clonotype was detected ten times or more. V is TRBV28 and J is TRBJ1-5; D is ambiguous. Germline V gene lookup returns CDR1 MDHEN and CDR2 SYDVKM. V lost 3 bases, J lost 5 bases, and 5 bases lay in between. The CDR3 has 12 residues. The CDR3 region has the DNA TGTGCCAGCAGTTTTCACGATCAGCCCCAGCATTTT. Translated: CASSFHDQPQHF.

This rearrangement joins TRBV7-2 to TRBJ2-3; 13 bases agree with TRBD2. This CDR3 is built from 16 residues. CDR1 is SGHTA and CDR2 is FQGNSA in the germline V gene. The V gene end was trimmed by 5 bases and the J gene end by 4 bases; junction bases not matched to a gene: 6. CDR3 sequence (DNA): TGTGCCAGCAGCCAGCGGACTAGCGGGAGTGCAGATACGCAGTATTTT. It codes for CASSQRTSGSADTQYF.

This clonotype was recorded at least ten times. The genes are TRBV20-1 and TRBJ2-3; D is unresolved. V was pared by 5 bases and J by 3 bases, with 18 bases between. Germline CDR1 DFQATT, CDR2 SNEGSKA (reference sequence). This CDR3 comprises 15 residues. CDR3 bases: TGCAGTGCTCTCCTACTCGCTTCCGGGACAGATACGCAGTATTTT. It is translated as CSALLLASGTDTQYF.

By sample share, this clonotype is medium-sized (0.01 to 0.1%). The chain combines TRBV29-1 with TRBJ2-7, with D perhaps TRBD1 or TRBD2 (5 bases each). In germline, CDR1 is SQVTM, CDR2 ANQGSEA. The CDR3 loop spans 16 amino acids. The germline V and J ends were trimmed by 3 bases and 0 bases, with 18 bases remaining between them. The CDR3 DNA sequence: TGCAGCGTTGAGGCCCCGAGGGGCCTTAGCTCCTACGAGCAGTACTTC. Protein product: CSVEAPRGLSSYEQYF.

This chain uses TRBV2 with TRBJ1-2, with TRBD1 as a possible D gene (6 bases). Germline V gene sequence: CDR1 SNHLY, CDR2 FYNNEI. V was pared by 1 base and J by 8 bases, with 20 bases between. The CDR3 totals 16 residues. The CDR3 DNA is TGTGCCAGCAGTGAAGTTCTTAGGAACAGGGCTTGGGGCTACACCTTC. This sequence encodes CASSEVLRNRAWGYTF.

The V and J genes are TRBV15 and TRBJ1-1; D uncertain. Germline assignment: CDR1 LNHNV and CDR2 YYDKDF (reference sequence). Trimming left V 1 base short and J 0 bases short, with 6 bases between. The CDR3 is 14 residues long. The CDR3 loop reads CATSRARLNTEAFF. DNA of the CDR3: TGTGCCACCAGCAGAGCCAGGTTGAACACTGAAGCTTTCTTT.

This clonotype was detected only once. The chain couples TRBV7-9 to TRBJ2-1; TRBD2 is a possible D gene (6 bases). Trimming left V 5 bases short and J 10 bases short, with 12 bases between. Germline-derived CDR1 and CDR2 are SEHNR and FQNEAQ (reference sequence). This CDR3 has 12 amino acids. The chain's CDR3 is CASSVGRGEQFF. The CDR3 region has the DNA TGTGCCAGCAGCGTGGGACGGGGGGAGCAGTTCTTC.

This clonotype has at least ten counts. DNA for the CDR3: TGTGCCAGCAGCCCGTCCCCGGCGGTGGAGACCCAGTACTTC. This codes for CASSPSPAVETQYF. V and J are TRBV7-2 and TRBJ2-5; D gene uncertain. The CDR3 runs 14 residues. V was shortened by 5 bases and J by 5 bases, with 15 bases between the two germline ends. The germline gives CDR1 SGHTA, CDR2 FQGNSA.

The rearrangement uses TRBV19 and TRBJ2-2; 7 bases are a match to TRBD1. Germline V gives CDR1 LNHDA, CDR2 SQIVND (reference sequence). The CDR3 loop spans 17 amino acids. The V gene end was trimmed by 5 bases and the J gene end by 2 bases; junction bases not matched to a gene: 11. This CDR3 is CASSALAGTANTGELFF. The CDR3 DNA sequence: TGTGCCAGTAGTGCCCTCGCCGGGACAGCAAACACCGGGGAGCTGTTTTTT.

The J gene is TRBJ2-1, the V gene TRBV12-3 or TRBV12-4, with 11 bases fitting TRBD1. V shed 1 base, J shed 3 bases, and the junction held 2 bases outside the gene matches. This CDR3 is 16 amino acids long. CDR3 sequence: CASSLGTGGIYNEQFF. The CDR3, as DNA: TGTGCCAGCAGTTTAGGGACAGGGGGCATCTACAATGAGCAGTTCTTC.

This clonotype was counted ten times or more. V and J are TRBV20-1 and TRBJ2-7, with D maybe TRBD1 (6 bases). Between the trimmed V and J ends, which lost 6 bases and 6 bases, there was a span of 21 bases. CDR3 length: 14 amino acids. Germline V gene lookup returns CDR1 DFQATT and CDR2 SNEGSKA (reference sequence). Here the CDR3 DNA reads TGCAGTGCCTACCTCCTGGGACAACTCTCCGAGCAGTACTTC. Translated, it gives CSAYLLGQLSEQYF.

At least ten counts were recorded for this clonotype. This rearrangement joins TRBV5-1 to TRBJ1-1; no clear D gene. Germline lookup yields CDR1 SGHRS and CDR2 YFSETQ. V was clipped by 4 bases and J by 0 bases, with 4 bases between them. This CDR3 is built from 12 residues. CDR3 amino acids: CASSQMNTEAFF. For the CDR3, the DNA is TGCGCCAGCAGCCAGATGAACACTGAAGCTTTCTTT.

J is TRBJ2-3 and V is TRBV29-1; unclear D gene. Germline assignment: CDR1 SQVTM and CDR2 ANQGSEA. Trimming cost V 5 bases and J 0 bases, with 12 bases left between them. CDR3 length: 14 amino acids. CDR3 DNA: TGCAGCGTTCTAGAGCGAGCTAGCACAGATACGCAGTATTTT. Protein: CSVLERASTDTQYF.

The sample holds many counts of this clonotype. This chain's CDR3 is CASRDRDTGELFF. DNA of the CDR3: TGCGCCAGCAGGGACAGGGACACCGGGGAGCTGTTTTTT. The V gene is TRBV10-1, the J gene TRBJ2-2; 8 bases are a match to TRBD1. Trimming took 6 bases from V and 3 from J; bases not matched to a gene: 0. This CDR3 spans 13 amino acids. Germline CDR1 reads WNHNN; CDR2 reads SYGVQD (reference sequence).

This clonotype is labeled medium-sized. J is TRBJ1-5 and V is TRBV12-3 or TRBV12-4, with D unclear. The CDR3 contains 13 residues. With 3 bases removed from V and 4 bases from J, the gap between germline ends came to 7 bases. CDR3 loop: CASSFKNNQPQHF. CDR3 nucleotides: TGTGCCAGCAGTTTTAAAAATAATCAGCCCCAGCATTTT.

This clonotype was counted a single time. The V and J genes are TRBV7-9 and TRBJ1-3; D not certain. The V end was cut by 2 bases, the J end by 3 bases, with 8 bases between. The CDR3 has 14 residues. Germline V CDR1 and CDR2: SEHNR, FQNEAQ (reference sequence). Here the CDR3 DNA reads TGTGCCAGCAGCTTACGGCAGGATGGAAACACCATATATTTT. Its protein product is CASSLRQDGNTIYF.

This chain uses TRBV6-6 with TRBJ1-1; D is undetermined. The CDR3 has 12 amino acids. Germline assignment: CDR1 MNHNY and CDR2 SVGAGI (reference sequence). Trimming cost V 7 bases and J 4 bases, with 10 bases left between them. This CDR3 reads CASTFRFTEAFF. CDR3 in DNA: TGTGCCAGCACGTTTAGGTTCACTGAAGCTTTCTTT.

In its sample, this clonotype was seen many times. The chain carries TRBV19 and TRBJ2-2; D may be TRBD1 (6 bases). Germline assignment: CDR1 LNHDA and CDR2 SQIVND (reference sequence). Trimming removed 7 bases at V and 6 bases at J, with 18 bases between. The CDR3 totals 15 residues. The CDR3 sequence is CASKLTGMGSGELFF. Here the CDR3 DNA reads TGTGCCAGTAAACTCACAGGGATGGGTTCCGGGGAGCTGTTTTTT.

This clonotype has at least ten counts. This sequence joins TRBV7-9 and TRBJ2-7, with TRBD1 matching over 9 bases. CDR1 is SEHNR, CDR2 FQNEAQ, per germline (reference sequence). Trimming took 5 bases from V and 4 from J; bases not matched to a gene: 9. This CDR3 comprises 15 residues. CDR3 amino acids: CASSLGPGQGYEQYF. DNA for the CDR3: TGTGCCAGCAGCCTGGGACCGGGACAGGGTTACGAGCAGTACTTC.

The chain employs TRBV20-1 and TRBJ1-2, with D uncertain. The CDR3 has 13 amino acids. Trimming removed 5 bases at V and 6 bases at J, with 16 bases between. The germline CDR1 and CDR2 sequences are DFQATT and SNEGSKA (reference sequence). The DNA of the CDR3 is TGCAGTGCTCCTGTCGATGGGAACGATGGCTACACCTTC. Protein product: CSAPVDGNDGYTF.